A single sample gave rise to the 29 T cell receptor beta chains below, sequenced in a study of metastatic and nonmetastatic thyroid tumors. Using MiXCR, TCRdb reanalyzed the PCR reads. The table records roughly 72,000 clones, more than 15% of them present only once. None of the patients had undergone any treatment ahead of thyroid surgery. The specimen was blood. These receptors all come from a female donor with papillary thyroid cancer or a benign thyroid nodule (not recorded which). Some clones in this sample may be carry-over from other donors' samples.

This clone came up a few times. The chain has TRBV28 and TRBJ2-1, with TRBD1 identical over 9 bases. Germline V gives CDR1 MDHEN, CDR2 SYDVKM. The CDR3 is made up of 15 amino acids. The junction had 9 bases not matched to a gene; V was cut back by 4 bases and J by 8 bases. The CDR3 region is CASSSLATGGDEQFF. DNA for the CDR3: TGTGCCAGCAGTTCTCTTGCGACAGGGGGGGATGAGCAGTTCTTC.

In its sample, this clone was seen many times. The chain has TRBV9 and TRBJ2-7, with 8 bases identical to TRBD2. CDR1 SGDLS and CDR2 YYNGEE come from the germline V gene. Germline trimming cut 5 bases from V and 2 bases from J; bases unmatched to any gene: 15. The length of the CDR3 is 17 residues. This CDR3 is CASRATLTSDRPYEQYF. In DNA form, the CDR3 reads TGTGCCAGCAGAGCCACCCTGACTAGCGACCGCCCCTACGAGCAGTACTTC.

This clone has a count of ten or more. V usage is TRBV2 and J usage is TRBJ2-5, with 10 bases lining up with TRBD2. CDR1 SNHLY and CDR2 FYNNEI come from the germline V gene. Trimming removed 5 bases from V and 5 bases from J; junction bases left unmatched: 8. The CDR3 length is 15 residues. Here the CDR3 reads CASSNLAGAMETQYF. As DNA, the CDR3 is TGTGCCAGCAGTAACCTAGCGGGAGCCATGGAGACCCAGTACTTC.

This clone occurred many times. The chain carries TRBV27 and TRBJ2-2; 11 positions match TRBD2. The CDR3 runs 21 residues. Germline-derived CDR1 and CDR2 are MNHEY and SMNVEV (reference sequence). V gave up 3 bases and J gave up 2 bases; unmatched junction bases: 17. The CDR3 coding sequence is TGTGCCAGCAGTTTGTCAGGACAGGGTAGCGGGAGGGTAGCTAACACCGGGGAGCTGTTTTTT. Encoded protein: CASSLSGQGSGRVANTGELFF.

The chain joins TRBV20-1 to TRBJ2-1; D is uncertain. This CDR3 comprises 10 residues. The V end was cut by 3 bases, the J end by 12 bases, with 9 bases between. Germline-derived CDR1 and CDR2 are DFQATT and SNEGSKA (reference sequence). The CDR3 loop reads CSASRHGQFF. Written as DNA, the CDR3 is TGCAGTGCTAGTCGTCACGGGCAGTTCTTC.

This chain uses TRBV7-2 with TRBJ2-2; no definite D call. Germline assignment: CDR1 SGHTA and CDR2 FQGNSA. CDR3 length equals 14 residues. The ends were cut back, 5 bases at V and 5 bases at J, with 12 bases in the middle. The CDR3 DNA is TGTGCCAGCAGCCTAGATTTTCAGACCGGGGAGCTGTTTTTT. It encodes CASSLDFQTGELFF.

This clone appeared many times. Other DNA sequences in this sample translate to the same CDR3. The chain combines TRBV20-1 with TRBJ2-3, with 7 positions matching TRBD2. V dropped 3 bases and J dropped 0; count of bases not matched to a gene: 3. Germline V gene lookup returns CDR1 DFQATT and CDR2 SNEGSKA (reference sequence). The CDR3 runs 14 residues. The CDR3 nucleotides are TGCAGTGCTAGGCGGACTAGGAGCACAGATACGCAGTATTTT. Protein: CSARRTRSTDTQYF.

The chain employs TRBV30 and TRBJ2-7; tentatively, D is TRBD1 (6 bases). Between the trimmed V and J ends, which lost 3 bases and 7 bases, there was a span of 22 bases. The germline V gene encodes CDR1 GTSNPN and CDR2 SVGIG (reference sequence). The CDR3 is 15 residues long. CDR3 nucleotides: TGTGCCTGGAGCGCCGGGACATCGATTACGGGGGAGCAGTACTTC. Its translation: CAWSAGTSITGEQYF.

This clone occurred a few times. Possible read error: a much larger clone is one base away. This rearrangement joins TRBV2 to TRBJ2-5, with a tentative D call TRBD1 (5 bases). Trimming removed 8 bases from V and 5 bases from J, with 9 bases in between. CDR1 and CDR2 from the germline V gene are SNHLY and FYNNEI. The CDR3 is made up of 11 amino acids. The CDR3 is CASSGWETQYF. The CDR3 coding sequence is TGTGCCAGCTCAGGGTGGGAGACCCAGTACTTC. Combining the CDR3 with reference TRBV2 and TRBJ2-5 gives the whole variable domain EPEVTQTPSHQVTQMGQEVILRCVPISNHLYFYWYRQILGQKVEFLVSFYNNEISEKSEIFDDQFSVERPDGSNFTLKIRSTKLEDSAMYFCASSGWETQYFGPGTRLLVL.

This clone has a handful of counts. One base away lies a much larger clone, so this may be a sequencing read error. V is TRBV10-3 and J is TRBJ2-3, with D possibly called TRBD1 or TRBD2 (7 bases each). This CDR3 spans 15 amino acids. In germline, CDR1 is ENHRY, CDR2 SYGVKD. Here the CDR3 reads CVISEGAGVTDTQYF. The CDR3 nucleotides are TGTGTCATCAGTGAGGGGGCGGGAGTTACAGATACGCAGTATTTT.

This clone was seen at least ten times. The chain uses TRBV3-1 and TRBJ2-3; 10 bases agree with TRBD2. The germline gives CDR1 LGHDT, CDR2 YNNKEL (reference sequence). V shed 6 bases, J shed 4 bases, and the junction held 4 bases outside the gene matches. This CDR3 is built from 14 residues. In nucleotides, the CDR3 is TGTGCCAGCAGGTTAGCGGGAGGAGCAGATACGCAGTATTTT. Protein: CASRLAGGADTQYF.

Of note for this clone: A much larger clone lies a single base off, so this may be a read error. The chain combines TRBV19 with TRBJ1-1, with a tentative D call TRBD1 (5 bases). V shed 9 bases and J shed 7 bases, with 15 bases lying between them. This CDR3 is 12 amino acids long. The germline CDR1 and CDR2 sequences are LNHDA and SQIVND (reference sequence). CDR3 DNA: TGTGCCAGAACGGGACCGGGTGATGAAGCTTTCTTT. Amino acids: CARTGPGDEAFF.

CDR3 sequence reads: CASSVTRGRAYEQYF. The CDR3 nucleotides read TGTGCCAGCAGTGTCACCAGGGGGAGGGCCTACGAGCAGTACTTC. The chain links TRBV7-2 to TRBJ2-7; D could derive from TRBD1 or TRBD2 (7 bases each). Trimming pared 6 bases from V and 2 bases from J, leaving 17 bases between. CDR1 and CDR2 (germline): SGHTA, FQGNSA. The CDR3 is 15 residues long.

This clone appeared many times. Here the CDR3 DNA reads TGCGCCAGCAGCCAACCGACAGGGAGGGACACTGAAGCTTTCTTT. Protein: CASSQPTGRDTEAFF. The rearrangement uses TRBV4-1 and TRBJ1-1; TRBD1 matches at 7 bases. J lost 3 bases, V lost 2 bases, and 6 bases had no gene match. The germline CDR1 and CDR2 sequences are MGHRA and YSYEKL. CDR3 size: 15 residues.

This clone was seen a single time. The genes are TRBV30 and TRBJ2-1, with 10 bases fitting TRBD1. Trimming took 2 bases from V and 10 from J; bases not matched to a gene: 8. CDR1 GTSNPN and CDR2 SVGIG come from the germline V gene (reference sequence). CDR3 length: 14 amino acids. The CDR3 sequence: CAWSLGQGSQEQFF. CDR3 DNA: TGTGCCTGGAGTTTGGGACAGGGGTCGCAGGAGCAGTTCTTC.

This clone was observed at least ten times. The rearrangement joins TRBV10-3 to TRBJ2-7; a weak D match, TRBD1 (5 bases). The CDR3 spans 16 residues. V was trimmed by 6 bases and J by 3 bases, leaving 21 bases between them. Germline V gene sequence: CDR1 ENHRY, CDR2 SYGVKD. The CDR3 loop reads CAISGPRGSPDYEQYF. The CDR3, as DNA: TGTGCCATCAGCGGACCTAGGGGTTCCCCTGACTACGAGCAGTACTTC.

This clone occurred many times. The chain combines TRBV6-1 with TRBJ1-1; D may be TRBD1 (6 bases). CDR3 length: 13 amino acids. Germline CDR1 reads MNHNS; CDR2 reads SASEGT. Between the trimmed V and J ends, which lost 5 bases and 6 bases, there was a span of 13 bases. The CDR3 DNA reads TGTGCCAGCAGTTCCCCCGGGACATCTGAAGCTTTCTTT. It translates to CASSSPGTSEAFF.

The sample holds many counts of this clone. The CDR3 nucleotides read TGTGCCAGCAGCCCCCGAATCCGGACTAGGGTAAGGGCCAACGTCCTGACTTTC. Its protein product is CASSPRIRTRVRANVLTF. The chain links TRBV3-1 to TRBJ2-6; TRBD2 matches 7 bases. This CDR3 has 18 residues. Germline values: CDR1 LGHDT, CDR2 YNNKEL (reference sequence). V was clipped by 4 bases and J by 5 bases; unmatched bases: 14.

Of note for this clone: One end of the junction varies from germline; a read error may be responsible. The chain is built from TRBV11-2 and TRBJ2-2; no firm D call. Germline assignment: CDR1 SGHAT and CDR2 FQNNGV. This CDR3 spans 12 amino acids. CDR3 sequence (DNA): TGTGCCAGCAACCATCAAACCGGTGAGCTGTTTTTT. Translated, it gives CASNHQTGELFF.

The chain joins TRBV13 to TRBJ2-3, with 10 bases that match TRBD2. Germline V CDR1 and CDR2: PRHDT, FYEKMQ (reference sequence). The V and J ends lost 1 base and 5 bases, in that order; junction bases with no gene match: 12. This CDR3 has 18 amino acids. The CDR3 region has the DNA TGTGCCAGCAGCTTAGTCGGACTAGCGGAGGAGGGGGGAGATACGCAGTATTTT. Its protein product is CASSLVGLAEEGGDTQYF.

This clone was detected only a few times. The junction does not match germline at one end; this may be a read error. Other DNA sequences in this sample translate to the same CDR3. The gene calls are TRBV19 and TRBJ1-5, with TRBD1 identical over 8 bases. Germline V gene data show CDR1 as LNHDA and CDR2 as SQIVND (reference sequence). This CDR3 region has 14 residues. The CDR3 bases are TGTGCCAGTAAGGGGACAGGTGGTAGTCAGCCCCAACATTTT. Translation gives CASKGTGGSQPQHF.

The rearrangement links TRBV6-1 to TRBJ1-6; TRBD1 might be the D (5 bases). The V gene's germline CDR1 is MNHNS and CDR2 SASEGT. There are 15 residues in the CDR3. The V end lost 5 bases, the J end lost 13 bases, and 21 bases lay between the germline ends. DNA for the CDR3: TGTGCCAGCAGTCTATTCCAGGGATCGGGGCTCCCCCTCCACTTT. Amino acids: CASSLFQGSGLPLHF.

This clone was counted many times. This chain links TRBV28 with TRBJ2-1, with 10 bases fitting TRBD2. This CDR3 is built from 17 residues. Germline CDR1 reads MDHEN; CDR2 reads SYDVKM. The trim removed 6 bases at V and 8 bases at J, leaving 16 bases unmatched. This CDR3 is CASSPTVLAGVSHEQFF. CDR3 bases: TGTGCCAGCAGCCCAACAGTTCTAGCGGGAGTATCTCATGAGCAGTTCTTC.

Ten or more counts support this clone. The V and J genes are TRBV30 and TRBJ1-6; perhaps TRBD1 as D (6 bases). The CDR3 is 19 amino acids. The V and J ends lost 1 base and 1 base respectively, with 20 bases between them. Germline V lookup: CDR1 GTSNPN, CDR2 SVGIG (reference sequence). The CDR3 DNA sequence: TGTGCCTGGAGTGCCGAGGCCCGGGCAGGGGTGTCCTATAATTCACCCCTCCACTTT. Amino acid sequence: CAWSAEARAGVSYNSPLHF.

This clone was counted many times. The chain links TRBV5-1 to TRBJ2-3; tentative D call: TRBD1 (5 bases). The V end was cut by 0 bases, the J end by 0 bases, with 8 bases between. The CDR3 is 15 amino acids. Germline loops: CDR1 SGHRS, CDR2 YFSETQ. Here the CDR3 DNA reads TGCGCCAGCAGCTTGGGGACACTTAGCACAGATACGCAGTATTTT. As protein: CASSLGTLSTDTQYF.

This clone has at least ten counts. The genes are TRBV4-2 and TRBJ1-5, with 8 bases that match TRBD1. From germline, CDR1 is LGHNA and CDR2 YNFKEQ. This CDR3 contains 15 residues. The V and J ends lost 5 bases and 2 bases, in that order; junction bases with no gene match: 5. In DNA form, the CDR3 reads TGTGCCAGCAGCTTGACAGGGGATGGCAATCAGCCCCAGCATTTT. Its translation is CASSLTGDGNQPQHF.

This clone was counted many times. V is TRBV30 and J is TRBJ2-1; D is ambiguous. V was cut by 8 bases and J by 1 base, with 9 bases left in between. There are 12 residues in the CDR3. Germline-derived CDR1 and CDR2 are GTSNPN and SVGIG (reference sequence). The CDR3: CAGLGSYNEQFF. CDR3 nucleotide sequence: TGTGCCGGGCTAGGTTCCTACAATGAGCAGTTCTTC. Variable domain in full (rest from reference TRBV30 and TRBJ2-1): SQTIHQWPATLVQPVGSPLSLECTVEGTSNPNLYWYRQAAGRGLQLLFYSVGIGQISSEVPQNLSASRPQDRQFILSSKKLLLSDSGFYLCAGLGSYNEQFFGPGTRLTVL.

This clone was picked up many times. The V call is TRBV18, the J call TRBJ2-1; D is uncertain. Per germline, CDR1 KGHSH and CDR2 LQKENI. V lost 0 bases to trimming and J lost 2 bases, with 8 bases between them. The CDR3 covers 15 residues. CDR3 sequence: CASSPPMSAYNEQFF. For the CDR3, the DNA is TGTGCCAGCTCACCACCAATGAGCGCCTACAATGAGCAGTTCTTC.

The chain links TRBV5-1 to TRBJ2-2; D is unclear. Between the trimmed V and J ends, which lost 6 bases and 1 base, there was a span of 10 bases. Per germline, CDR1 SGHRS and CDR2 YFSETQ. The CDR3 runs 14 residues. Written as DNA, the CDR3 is TGCGCCAGCACCTCCCGCGTGAACACCGGGGAGCTGTTTTTT. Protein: CASTSRVNTGELFF.